This T cell receptor (beta chain) emerged from a study of blood T cell repertoires in COVID-19. As for the study in general: COVID-19 samples collected from the United States, Italy and Spain covered acute and convalescent phases. From T cells, B-cell-depleted T cells, or PBMCs came the material, which was cDNA or gDNA.

The method was immunoSEQ multiplex PCR; TCRdb's version includes in-frame clones alone and lacks a portion of them. In the table there are about 250,000 clones, roughly 88% of which are singletons. This study enrolled people aged 18 to 89 from roughly 24 US geographic areas. Cohort allocation depended upon clinical history that participants reported. This CDR3 spans 15 amino acids. Trimming removed 3 bases from V and 4 bases from J, with 15 bases in between. The V gene's germline CDR1 is SEHNR and CDR2 FQNEAQ (reference sequence). The chain links TRBV7-9 to TRBJ2-5; D may be TRBD2 (7 bases). The receptor's source is a woman aged 40-49 years who had been exposed to COVID-19. Material: PBMCs or T cells enriched from blood (not recorded which). The CDR3 DNA reads as TGTGCCAGCAGCTTTATACGGGGGGCTGGAGAGACCCAGTACTTC. It specifies CASSFIRGAGETQYF.